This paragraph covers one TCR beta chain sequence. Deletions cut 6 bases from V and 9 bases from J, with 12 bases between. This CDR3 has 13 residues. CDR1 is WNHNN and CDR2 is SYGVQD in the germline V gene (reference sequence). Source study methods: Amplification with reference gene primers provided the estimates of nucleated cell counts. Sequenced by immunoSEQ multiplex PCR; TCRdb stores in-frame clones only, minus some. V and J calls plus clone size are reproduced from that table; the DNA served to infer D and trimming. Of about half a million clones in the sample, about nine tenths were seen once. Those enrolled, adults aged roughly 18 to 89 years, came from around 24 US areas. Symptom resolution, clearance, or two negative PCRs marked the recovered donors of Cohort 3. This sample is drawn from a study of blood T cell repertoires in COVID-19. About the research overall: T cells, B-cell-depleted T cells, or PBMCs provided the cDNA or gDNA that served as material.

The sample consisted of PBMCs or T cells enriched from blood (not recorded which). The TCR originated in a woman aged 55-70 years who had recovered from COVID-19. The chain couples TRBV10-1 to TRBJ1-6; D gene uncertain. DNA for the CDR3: TGCGCCAGCAGCCAGGCAAGGTCTTCACCCCTCCACTTT. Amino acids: CASSQARSSPLHF.